A selection of T cell receptor beta chains follows, all from one sample in a study of control samples from healthy donors and cancer patients. Method: immunoSEQ multiplex PCR; TCRdb's copy keeps in-frame clones and lacks some. Found here are about 26,000 clones, 82% of them singletons; the top ten hold roughly 23%. Sequenced input: PBMCs. Receptors were obtained from a man between 60 and 75 years old with colorectal cancer. The CDR3 runs from the conserved cysteine through the conserved F or W. The order of the fields is clone size, D gene, V gene, J gene, CDR3 length, CDR3 DNA, CDR3 protein. D genes are given only for firm matches. A row's size may be missing; if present it is once, few, many or a size class.

size: .; D: TRBD1; V: TRBV4-1; J: TRBJ1-1; length: 18; DNA: TGCGCCAGCAGCCAAGTTAACGACAGGGTGTTCCGAAACACTGAAGCTTTCTTT; CDR3: CASSQVNDRVFRNTEAFF
size: .; D: .; V: TRBV3-1/TRBV3-2; J: TRBJ1-2; length: 14; DNA: TGTGCCAGCAGCCTCAGGGGCGGGAGGTATGGCTACACCTTC; CDR3: CASSLRGGRYGYTF
size: .; D: .; V: TRBV6-6; J: TRBJ1-6; length: 15; DNA: TGTGCCAGCAGTCAGGGTAGCTCCTATAATTCACCCCTCCACTTT; CDR3: CASSQGSSYNSPLHF
size: .; D: .; V: TRBV10-3; J: TRBJ2-3; length: 11; DNA: TGTGCCATCACCTCCGGCGATACGCAGTATTTT; CDR3: CAITSGDTQYF
size: .; D: TRBD1; V: TRBV10-3; J: TRBJ2-3; length: 14; DNA: TGTGCCACGGGGAGGACAGGGGTTTCAGATACGCAGTATTTT; CDR3: CATGRTGVSDTQYF
size: few; D: .; V: TRBV3-1/TRBV3-2; J: TRBJ1-2; length: 16; DNA: TGTGCCAGCAGCCCCACGGACCCCAGGAGAGGGTATGGCTACACCTTC; CDR3: CASSPTDPRRGYGYTF
size: .; D: .; V: TRBV7-9; J: TRBJ2-6; length: 15; DNA: TGTGCCAGCAGCTTACGGCCATCTGGGGCCAACGTCCTGACTTTC; CDR3: CASSLRPSGANVLTF
size: .; D: .; V: TRBV6-5; J: TRBJ1-6; length: 15; DNA: TGTGCCAGCAGTTACGGGGGTTCCTATAATTCACCCCTCCACTTT; CDR3: CASSYGGSYNSPLHF
size: .; D: TRBD1; V: TRBV14; J: TRBJ1-2; length: 14; DNA: TGTGCCAGCAGAGGGAGGGGGCCGGACTATGGCTACACCTTC; CDR3: CASRGRGPDYGYTF
size: .; D: .; V: TRBV7-2; J: TRBJ1-5; length: 13; DNA: TGTGCCAGCACCCCGTATAGCAATCAGCCCCAGCATTTT; CDR3: CASTPYSNQPQHF
size: .; D: .; V: TRBV27; J: TRBJ2-7; length: 14; DNA: TGTGCCAGCAGTCCCGGACAGTTTATAGAGGAGCAGTACTTC; CDR3: CASSPGQFIEEQYF
size: .; D: .; V: TRBV5-1; J: TRBJ2-5; length: 14; DNA: TGCGCCAGCAGCTTGGAAAGGATAGAAGAGACCCAGTACTTC; CDR3: CASSLERIEETQYF
size: .; D: TRBD1; V: TRBV6-5; J: TRBJ1-3; length: 15; DNA: TGTGCCAGCAGTTACATAGGGGGCAGAGGAAACACCATATATTTT; CDR3: CASSYIGGRGNTIYF
size: .; D: .; V: TRBV24-1; J: TRBJ2-2; length: 15; DNA: TGTGCCACCAGTGGTCACAGGCCGAACACCGGGGAGCTGTTTTTT; CDR3: CATSGHRPNTGELFF
size: few; D: .; V: TRBV6-6; J: TRBJ1-6; length: 14; DNA: TGTGCCAGCTTTTCTCGGGGCCAAGCGAAACCCCTCCACTTT; CDR3: CASFSRGQAKPLHF
size: .; D: .; V: TRBV10-3; J: TRBJ2-3; length: 15; DNA: TGTGCCATCACGGAAGGTCTCGGGACCACAGATACGCAGTATTTT; CDR3: CAITEGLGTTDTQYF
size: .; D: .; V: TRBV5-4; J: TRBJ2-1; length: 13; DNA: TGTGCCAGCAGCTTGGACGCGAACAATGAGCAGTTCTTC; CDR3: CASSLDANNEQFF